This TCR beta chain was captured by sequencing in a study of blood T cells in healthy people across ages. Through a sample-barcoded 5' primer and a J-beta primer mix, a second PCR was run for roughly 6 to 12 cycles. A template-switch adaptor that had 12 random nucleotides put a tag on each cDNA molecule. Samples each returned at least 3 million CDR3-containing paired-end reads. MiXCR, applied by TCRdb to the 5' RACE reads, yields one record per CDR3 protein. The table shows about 1.6 million distinct CDR3 sequences, with roughly 32% occurring only once. Germline CDR1 GTSNPN, CDR2 SVGIG (reference sequence). The CDR3 has 13 residues. The V end was cut by 0 bases, the J end by 6 bases, with 11 bases between.

Sequenced material: blood. The chain combines TRBV30 with TRBJ1-1; D is possibly TRBD1 (5 bases). The receptor was isolated from a woman younger than 45 in good health. The CDR3, as DNA: TGTGCCTGGAGTGTACAAAGGGGCTCTGAAGCTTTCTTT. Its protein product is CAWSVQRGSEAFF.